Sequencing of this T cell receptor beta chain was carried out in a study of T cell changes during pregnancy in multiple sclerosis. Repertoires were generated with immunoSEQ multiplex PCR, while TCRdb's copy carries only in-frame clones and drops some. The profile shows roughly 33,000 clones, around 90% of them singletons. The sample consisted of CD4+ T cells from peripheral blood mononuclear cells, taken in the third trimester of pregnancy. The sequence came from a female donor in good health, enrolled as a control in a pregnancy study.

Here the CDR3 DNA reads TGTGCCAGCGTTCAGCGGGAGGGCCGAACAGATACGCAGTATTTT. It specifies CASVQREGRTDTQYF. The genes are TRBV6-6 and TRBJ2-3; 10 bases align to TRBD2. The CDR3 covers 15 residues. Germline CDR1 reads MNHNY; CDR2 reads SVGAGI (reference sequence). V lost 8 bases and J lost 3; bases outside the gene matches: 8.